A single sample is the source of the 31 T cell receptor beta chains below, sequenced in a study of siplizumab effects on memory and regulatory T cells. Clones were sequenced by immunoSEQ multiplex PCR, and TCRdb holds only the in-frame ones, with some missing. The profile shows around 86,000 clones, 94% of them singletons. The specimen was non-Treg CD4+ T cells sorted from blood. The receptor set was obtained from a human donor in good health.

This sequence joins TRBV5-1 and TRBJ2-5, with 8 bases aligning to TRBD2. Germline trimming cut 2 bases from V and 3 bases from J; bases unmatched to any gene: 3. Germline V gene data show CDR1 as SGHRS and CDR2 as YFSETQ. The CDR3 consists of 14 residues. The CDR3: CASSFDSGEETQYF. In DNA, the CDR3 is TGCGCCAGCAGCTTCGATAGCGGGGAAGAGACCCAGTACTTC.

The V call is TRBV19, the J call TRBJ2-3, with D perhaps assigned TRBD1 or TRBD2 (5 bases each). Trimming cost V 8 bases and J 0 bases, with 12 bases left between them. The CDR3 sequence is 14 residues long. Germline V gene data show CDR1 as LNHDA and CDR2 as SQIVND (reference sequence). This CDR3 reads CASQGTTSTDTQYF. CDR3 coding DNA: TGTGCCAGTCAAGGGACGACAAGCACAGATACGCAGTATTTT.

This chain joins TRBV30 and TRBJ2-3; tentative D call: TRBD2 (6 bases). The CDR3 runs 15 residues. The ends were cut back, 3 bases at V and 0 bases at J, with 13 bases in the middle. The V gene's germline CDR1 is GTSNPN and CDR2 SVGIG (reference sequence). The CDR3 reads CAWSGAEGSTDTQYF. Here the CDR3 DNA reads TGTGCCTGGAGCGGGGCGGAGGGGAGCACAGATACGCAGTATTTT.

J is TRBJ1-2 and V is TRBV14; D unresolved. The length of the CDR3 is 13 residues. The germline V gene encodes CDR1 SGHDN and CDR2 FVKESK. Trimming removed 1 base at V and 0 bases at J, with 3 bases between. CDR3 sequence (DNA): TGTGCCAGCAGCCAAGTCCCTAACTATGGCTACACCTTC. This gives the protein CASSQVPNYGYTF. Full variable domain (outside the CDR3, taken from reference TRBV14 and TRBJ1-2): EAGVTQFPSHSVIEKGQTVTLRCDPISGHDNLYWYRRVMGKEIKFLLHFVKESKQDESGMPNNRFLAERTGGTYSTLKVQPAELEDSGVYFCASSQVPNYGYTFGSGTRLTVV.

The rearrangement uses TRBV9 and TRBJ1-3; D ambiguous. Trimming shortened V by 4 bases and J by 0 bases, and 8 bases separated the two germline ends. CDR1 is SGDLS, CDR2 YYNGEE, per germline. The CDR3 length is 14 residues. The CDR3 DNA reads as TGTGCCAGCAGCCCAAGAGACTCTGGAAACACCATATATTTT. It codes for CASSPRDSGNTIYF.

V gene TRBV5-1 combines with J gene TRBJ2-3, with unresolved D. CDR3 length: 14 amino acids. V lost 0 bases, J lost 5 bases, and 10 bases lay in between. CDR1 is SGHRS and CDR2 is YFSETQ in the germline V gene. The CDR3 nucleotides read TGCGCCAGCAGCTTGGTTTCTGATCAAGATACGCAGTATTTT. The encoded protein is CASSLVSDQDTQYF.

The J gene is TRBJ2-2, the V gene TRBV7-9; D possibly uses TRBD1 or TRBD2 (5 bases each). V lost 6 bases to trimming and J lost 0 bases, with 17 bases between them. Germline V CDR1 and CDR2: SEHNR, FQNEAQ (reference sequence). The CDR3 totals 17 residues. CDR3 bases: TGTGCCAGCAGGCCAGGGACGAAACGAGCGAACACCGGGGAGCTGTTTTTT. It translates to CASRPGTKRANTGELFF.

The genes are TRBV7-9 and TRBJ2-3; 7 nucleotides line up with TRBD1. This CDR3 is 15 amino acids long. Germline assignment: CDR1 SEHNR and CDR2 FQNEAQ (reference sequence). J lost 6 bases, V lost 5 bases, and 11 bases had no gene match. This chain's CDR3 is CASSTQGDTSDTQYF. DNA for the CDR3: TGTGCCAGCAGCACCCAGGGGGACACCTCGGATACGCAGTATTTT. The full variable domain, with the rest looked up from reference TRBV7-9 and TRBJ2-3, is DTGVSQNPRHKITKRGQNVTFRCDPISEHNRLYWYRQTLGQGPEFLTYFQNEAQLEKSRLLSDRFSAERPKGSFSTLEIQRTEQGDSAMYLCASSTQGDTSDTQYFGPGTRLTVL.

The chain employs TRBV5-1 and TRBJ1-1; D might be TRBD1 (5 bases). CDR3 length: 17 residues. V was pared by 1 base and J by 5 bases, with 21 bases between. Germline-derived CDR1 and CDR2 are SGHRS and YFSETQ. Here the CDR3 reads CASSLLPVAAGRTEAFF. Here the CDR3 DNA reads TGCGCCAGCAGCTTGCTACCCGTTGCGGCAGGGAGGACTGAAGCTTTCTTT.

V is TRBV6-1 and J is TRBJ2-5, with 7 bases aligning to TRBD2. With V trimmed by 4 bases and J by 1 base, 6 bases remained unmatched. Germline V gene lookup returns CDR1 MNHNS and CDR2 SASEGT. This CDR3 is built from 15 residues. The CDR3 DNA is TGTGCCAGCAGTGCGGGGGGAAACGTCCAAGAGACCCAGTACTTC. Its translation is CASSAGGNVQETQYF.

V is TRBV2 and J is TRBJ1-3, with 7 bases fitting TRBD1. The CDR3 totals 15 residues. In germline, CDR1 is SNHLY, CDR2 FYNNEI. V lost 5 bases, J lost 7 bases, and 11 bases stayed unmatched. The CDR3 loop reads CASSFDRAGGNTIYF. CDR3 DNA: TGTGCCAGCAGTTTCGACAGGGCCGGCGGGAACACCATATATTTT.

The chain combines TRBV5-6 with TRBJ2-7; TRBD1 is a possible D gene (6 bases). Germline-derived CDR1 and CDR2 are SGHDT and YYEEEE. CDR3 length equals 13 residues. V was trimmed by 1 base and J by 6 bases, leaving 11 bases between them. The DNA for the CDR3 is TGTGCCAGCAGCTTGAGGGGGACGTTCGAGCAGTACTTC. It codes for CASSLRGTFEQYF.

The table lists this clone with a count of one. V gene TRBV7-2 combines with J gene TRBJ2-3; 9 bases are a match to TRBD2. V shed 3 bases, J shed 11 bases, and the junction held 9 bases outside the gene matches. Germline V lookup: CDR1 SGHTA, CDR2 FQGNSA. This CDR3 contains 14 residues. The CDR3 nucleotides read TGTGCCAGCAGCTTCACTAGCGGGCTTCGGGAGCAGTATTTT. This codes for CASSFTSGLREQYF. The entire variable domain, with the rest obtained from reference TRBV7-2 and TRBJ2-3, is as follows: GAGVSQSPSNKVTEKGKDVELRCDPISGHTALYWYRQSLGQGLEFLIYFQGNSAPDKSGLPSDRFSAERTGGSVSTLTIQRTQQEDSAVYLCASSFTSGLREQYFGPGTRLTVL.

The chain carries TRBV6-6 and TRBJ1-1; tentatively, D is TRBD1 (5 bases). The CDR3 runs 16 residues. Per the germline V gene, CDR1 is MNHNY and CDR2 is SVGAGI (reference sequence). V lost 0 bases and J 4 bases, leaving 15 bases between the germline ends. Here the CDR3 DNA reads TGTGCCAGCAGTTACTCGATTGGGGCCGGGGGCACTGAAGCTTTCTTT. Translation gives CASSYSIGAGGTEAFF.

CDR3 coding DNA: TGTGCCAGCAGCTTTGGCGGGAGTCGAAATGAGCAGTTCTTC. Encoded protein: CASSFGGSRNEQFF. The rearrangement links TRBV7-3 to TRBJ2-1; 7 nucleotides line up with TRBD2. This CDR3 region has 14 residues. Germline CDR1 and CDR2: SGHTA and FQGTGA. Unmatched junction bases numbered 6, after V lost 3 bases and J lost 7 bases.

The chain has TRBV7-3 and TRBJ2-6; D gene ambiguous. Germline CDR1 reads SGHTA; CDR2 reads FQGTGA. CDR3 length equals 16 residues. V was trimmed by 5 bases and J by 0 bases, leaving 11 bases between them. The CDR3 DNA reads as TGTGCCAGCAGCACCGGACCACTCTCTGGGGCCAACGTCCTGACTTTC. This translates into CASSTGPLSGANVLTF.

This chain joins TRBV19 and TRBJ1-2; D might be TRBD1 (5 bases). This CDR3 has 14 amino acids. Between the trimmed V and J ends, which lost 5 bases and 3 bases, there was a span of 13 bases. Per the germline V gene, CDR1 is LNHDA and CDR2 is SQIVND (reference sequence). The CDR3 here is CASSPGGSYYGYTF. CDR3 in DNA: TGTGCCAGTAGTCCCGGGGGATCCTACTATGGCTACACCTTC. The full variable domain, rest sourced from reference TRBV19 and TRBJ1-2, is DGGITQSPKYLFRKEGQNVTLSCEQNLNHDAMYWYRQDPGQGLRLIYYSQIVNDFQKGDIAEGYSVSREKKESFPLTVTSAQKNPTAFYLCASSPGGSYYGYTFGSGTRLTVV.

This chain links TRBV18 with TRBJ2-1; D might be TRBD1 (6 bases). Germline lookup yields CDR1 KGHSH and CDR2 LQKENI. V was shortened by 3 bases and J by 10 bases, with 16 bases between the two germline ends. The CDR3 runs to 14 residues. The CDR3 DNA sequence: TGTGCCAGCTCACCCCCTTGGGGGCGTTGGGAGCAGTTCTTC. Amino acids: CASSPPWGRWEQFF.

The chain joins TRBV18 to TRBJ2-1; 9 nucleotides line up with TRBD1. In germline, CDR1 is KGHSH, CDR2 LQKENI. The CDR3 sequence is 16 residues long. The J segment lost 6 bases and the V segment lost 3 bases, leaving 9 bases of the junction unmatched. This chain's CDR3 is CASSPMGQGILNEQFF. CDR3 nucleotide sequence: TGTGCCAGCTCACCGATGGGACAGGGAATACTCAATGAGCAGTTCTTC.

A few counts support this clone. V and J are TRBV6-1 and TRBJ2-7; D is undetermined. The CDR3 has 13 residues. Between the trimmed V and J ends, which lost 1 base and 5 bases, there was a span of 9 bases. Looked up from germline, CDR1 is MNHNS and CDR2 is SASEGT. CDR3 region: CASSEVGINEQYF. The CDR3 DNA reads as TGTGCCAGCAGTGAAGTAGGGATCAACGAGCAGTACTTC.

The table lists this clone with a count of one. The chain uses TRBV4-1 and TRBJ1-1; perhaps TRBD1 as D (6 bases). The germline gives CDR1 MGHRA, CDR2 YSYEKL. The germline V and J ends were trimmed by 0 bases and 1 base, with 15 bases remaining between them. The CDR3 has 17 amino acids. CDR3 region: CASSQDSGGAQNTEAFF. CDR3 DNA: TGCGCCAGCAGCCAAGATTCTGGGGGCGCCCAGAACACTGAAGCTTTCTTT.

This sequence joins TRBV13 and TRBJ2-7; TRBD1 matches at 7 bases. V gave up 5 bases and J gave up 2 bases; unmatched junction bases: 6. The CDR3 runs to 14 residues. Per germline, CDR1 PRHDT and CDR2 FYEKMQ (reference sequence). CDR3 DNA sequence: TGTGCCAGCAGCCGACACAGGGGACCCTACGAGCAGTACTTC. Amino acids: CASSRHRGPYEQYF.

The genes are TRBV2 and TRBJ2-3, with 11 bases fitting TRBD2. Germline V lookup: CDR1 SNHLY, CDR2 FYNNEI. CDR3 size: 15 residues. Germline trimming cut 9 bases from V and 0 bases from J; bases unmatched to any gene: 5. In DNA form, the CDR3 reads TGTGCCAGAGGGGGACTAGCGGCAAGCACAGATACGCAGTATTTT. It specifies CARGGLAASTDTQYF. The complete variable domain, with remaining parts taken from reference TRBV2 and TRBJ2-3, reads EPEVTQTPSHQVTQMGQEVILRCVPISNHLYFYWYRQILGQKVEFLVSFYNNEISEKSEIFDDQFSVERPDGSNFTLKIRSTKLEDSAMYFCARGGLAASTDTQYFGPGTRLTVL.

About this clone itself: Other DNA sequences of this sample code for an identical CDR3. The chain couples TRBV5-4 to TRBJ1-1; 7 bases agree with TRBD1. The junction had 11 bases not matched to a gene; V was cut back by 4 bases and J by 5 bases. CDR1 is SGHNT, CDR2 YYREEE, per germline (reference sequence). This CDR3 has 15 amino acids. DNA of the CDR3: TGTGCCAGCAGCGGAGATCCAGGGGGATGGACTGAAGCTTTCTTT. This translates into CASSGDPGGWTEAFF.

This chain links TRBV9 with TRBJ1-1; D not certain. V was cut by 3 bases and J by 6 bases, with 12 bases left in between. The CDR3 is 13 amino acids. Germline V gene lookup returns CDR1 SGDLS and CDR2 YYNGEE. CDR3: CASSASGLAEAFF. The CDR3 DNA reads TGTGCCAGCAGCGCCTCGGGGTTGGCTGAAGCTTTCTTT.

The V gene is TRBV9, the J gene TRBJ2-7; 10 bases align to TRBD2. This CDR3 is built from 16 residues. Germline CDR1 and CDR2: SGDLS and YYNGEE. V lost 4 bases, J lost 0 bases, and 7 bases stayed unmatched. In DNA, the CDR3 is TGTGCCAGCAGCACAGGATTAGCGGGAGGCTCCTACGAGCAGTACTTC. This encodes CASSTGLAGGSYEQYF.

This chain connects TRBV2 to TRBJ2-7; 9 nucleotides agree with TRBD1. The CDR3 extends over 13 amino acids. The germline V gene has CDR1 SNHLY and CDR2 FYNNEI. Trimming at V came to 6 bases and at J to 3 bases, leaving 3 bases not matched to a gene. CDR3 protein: CASRGQGRYEQYF. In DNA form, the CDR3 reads TGTGCCAGCAGGGGACAGGGACGCTACGAGCAGTACTTC.

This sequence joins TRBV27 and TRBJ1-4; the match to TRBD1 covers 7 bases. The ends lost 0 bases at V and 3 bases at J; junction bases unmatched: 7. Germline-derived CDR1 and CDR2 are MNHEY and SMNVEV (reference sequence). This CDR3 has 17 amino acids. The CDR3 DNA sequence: TGTGCCAGCAGTTTATCACGGCAGGGGGTACCTAATGAAAAACTGTTTTTT. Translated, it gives CASSLSRQGVPNEKLFF.

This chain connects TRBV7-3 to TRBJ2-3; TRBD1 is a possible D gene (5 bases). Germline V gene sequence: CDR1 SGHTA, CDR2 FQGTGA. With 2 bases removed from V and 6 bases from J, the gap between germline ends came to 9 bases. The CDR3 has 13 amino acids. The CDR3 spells CASSLLGPDTQYF. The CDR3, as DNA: TGTGCCAGCAGCTTACTGGGGCCCGATACGCAGTATTTT.

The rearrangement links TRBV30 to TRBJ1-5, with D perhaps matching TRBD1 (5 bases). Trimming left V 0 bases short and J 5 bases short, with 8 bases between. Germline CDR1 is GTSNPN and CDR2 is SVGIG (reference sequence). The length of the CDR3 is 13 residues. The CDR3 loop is CAWSVGGDQPQHF. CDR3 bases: TGTGCCTGGAGTGTTGGGGGGGATCAGCCCCAGCATTTT.

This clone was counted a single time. CDR3 sequence: CASSHRNSGVNTGELFF. The CDR3, as DNA: TGTGCCAGCAGCCATCGTAATAGCGGGGTCAACACCGGGGAGCTGTTTTTT. The chain employs TRBV7-2 and TRBJ2-2; 8 bases are a match to TRBD2. The CDR3 sequence is 17 residues long. Germline CDR1 is SGHTA and CDR2 is FQGNSA. Trimming took 5 bases from V and 2 from J; bases not matched to a gene: 10. Looking up the rest from reference TRBV7-2 and TRBJ2-2 gives the full variable domain: GAGVSQSPSNKVTEKGKDVELRCDPISGHTALYWYRQSLGQGLEFLIYFQGNSAPDKSGLPSDRFSAERTGGSVSTLTIQRTQQEDSAVYLCASSHRNSGVNTGELFFGEGSRLTVL.